This entry lists 5 T cell receptor beta chains sequenced from one sample in a study of early T cells in non-severe SARS-CoV-2 infection (dated by TCRdb to the early 2020s). The library was generated by 5' RACE. Sequencing was carried out with a NextSeq 500. TCRdb trimmed public reads at Q25 via fastp, called clones via MiXCR and kept in-frame beta chains. CDR3 protein duplicates are merged, each entry listing the most common genes and DNA. Here the sample has about 86,000 distinct CDR3 sequences; approximately 14% occur a single time. The top ten hold approximately 7.5% of the sample. The sample taken for sequencing was whole blood. The receptors derive from an adult who was a healthcare worker with PCR-confirmed SARS-CoV-2 infection or an uninfected control (not recorded which).

There are a few counts of this clonotype. The CDR3 protein is CASSADRVRLAETQYF. CDR3 DNA sequence: TGTGCCAGCAGCGCGGACAGGGTCCGGCTAGCAGAGACCCAGTACTTC. The V gene is TRBV7-2, the J gene TRBJ2-5; 8 nucleotides align to TRBD1. The CDR3 runs to 16 residues. The V gene end was trimmed by 5 bases and the J gene end by 4 bases; junction bases not matched to a gene: 12. The germline gives CDR1 SGHTA, CDR2 FQGNSA.

This clonotype was seen repeatedly, ten times or more. This chain links TRBV4-2 with TRBJ1-5; no clear D. Trimming took 4 bases from V and 2 from J, leaving 15 bases between them. The CDR3 loop spans 16 amino acids. Looked up from germline, CDR1 is LGHNA and CDR2 is YNFKEQ. CDR3 sequence: CASSPGSSWGNQPQHF. CDR3 sequence (DNA): TGTGCCAGCAGCCCCGGCAGTAGTTGGGGCAATCAGCCCCAGCATTTT.

In its sample, this clonotype was seen many times. The chain couples TRBV7-2 to TRBJ2-3; 13 positions match TRBD2. CDR3 length: 15 amino acids. Germline CDR1 is SGHTA and CDR2 is FQGNSA. The ends lost 4 bases at V and 6 bases at J; junction bases unmatched: 4. In nucleotides, the CDR3 is TGTGCCAGCAGCTGGGGACTAGCGGGAATGGATACGCAGTATTTT. This encodes CASSWGLAGMDTQYF.

The gene calls are TRBV29-1 and TRBJ2-5; D possibly corresponds to TRBD1 (6 bases). The V end lost 0 bases, the J end lost 1 base, and 9 bases lay between the germline ends. CDR1 is SQVTM and CDR2 is ANQGSEA in the germline V gene. The CDR3 is made up of 14 amino acids. CDR3 coding DNA: TGCAGCGTTGAAGATGGGACACCCCAAGAGACCCAGTACTTC. This codes for CSVEDGTPQETQYF.

This chain joins TRBV10-3 and TRBJ2-5; the D is unclear. The CDR3 sequence is 15 residues long. Germline CDR1 ENHRY, CDR2 SYGVKD. V was pared by 3 bases and J by 0 bases, with 11 bases between. DNA of the CDR3: TGTGCCATCAGTGATCGAACTTGGTACCAAGAGACCCAGTACTTC. Translating it yields CAISDRTWYQETQYF.